The present TCR beta chain was sequenced within a study of OX40 agonist ivuxolimab in advanced cancers. Whole-study context: Age averaged 60 years (range about 20 to 80), and more than 80% were male.

Enrollment shut out patients with autoimmune disease history or systemic immunosuppression. The assay was immunoSEQ multiplex PCR, and TCRdb's table has in-frame clones only and misses some. The sample lists fewer than 30,000 clones; roughly 88% were seen once. CDR3 length equals 15 residues. V lost 0 bases, J lost 2 bases, and 1 base stayed unmatched. Germline V gives CDR1 SGHTA, CDR2 FQGTGA. The chain uses TRBV7-3 and TRBJ2-3; 8 bases agree with TRBD2. This sample comprised CD4+ or CD8+ T cells sorted from blood, obtained in a trial of the OX40 agonist ivuxolimab. The receptor was isolated from an adult with an advanced solid tumor such as melanoma, head and neck, liver or kidney cancer. CDR3 protein: CASSLTSGTTDTQYF. DNA of the CDR3: TGTGCCAGCAGCTTAACTAGCGGGACCACAGATACGCAGTATTTT.